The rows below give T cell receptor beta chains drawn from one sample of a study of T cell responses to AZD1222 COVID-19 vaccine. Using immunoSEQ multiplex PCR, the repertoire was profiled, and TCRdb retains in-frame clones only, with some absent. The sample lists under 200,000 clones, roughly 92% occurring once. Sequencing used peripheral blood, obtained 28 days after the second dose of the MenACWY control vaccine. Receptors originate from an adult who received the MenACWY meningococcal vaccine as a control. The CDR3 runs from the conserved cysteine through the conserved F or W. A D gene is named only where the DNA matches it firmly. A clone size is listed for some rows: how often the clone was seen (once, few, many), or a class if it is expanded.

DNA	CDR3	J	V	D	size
TGTGCCATCAGTGGGGAGCGGGACCTGCTACCTGGCGAGCAGTACTTC	CAISGERDLLPGEQYF	TRBJ2-7	TRBV10-3	TRBD2	.
TGTGCCAGCAGGGAGATAGATACGCAGTATTTT	CASREIDTQYF	TRBJ2-3	TRBV11-2	.	.
TGTGCCAGCAGCGCCGGACAGGGAGAGCTGTTTTTT	CASSAGQGELFF	TRBJ2-2	TRBV9	TRBD1	.
TGTGCCACCAGTGACCTTCCCGGGACTAGCGGGAGCTCCTACAATGAGCAGTTCTTC	CATSDLPGTSGSSYNEQFF	TRBJ2-1	TRBV24-1	TRBD2	.
TGTGCCATCCCTCCGGGGGACGCGAACACCGGGGAGCTGTTTTTT	CAIPPGDANTGELFF	TRBJ2-2	TRBV10-3	.	once
TGTGCCAGCAGCGTAGTCACAGGGAACACTGAAGCTTTCTTT	CASSVVTGNTEAFF	TRBJ1-1	TRBV9	.	.
TGTGCCAGCAGCCCAATTTGGGCAAGGGGAACTAATGAAAAACTGTTTTTT	CASSPIWARGTNEKLFF	TRBJ1-4	TRBV25-1	.	.
TGTGCCAGCAGCCAGGACAGGGGTCAGCCCCAGCATTTT	CASSQDRGQPQHF	TRBJ1-5	TRBV12-3/TRBV12-4	TRBD1	.
TGCGCCAGCAGCCAGAGACTAGCGGGAGACGAGCAGTACTTC	CASSQRLAGDEQYF	TRBJ2-7	TRBV4-1	TRBD2	.
TGTGCCAGCAGTCCTTCGGGACTAGCGGCTCAGGGACGGCCCTACGAGCAGTACTTC	CASSPSGLAAQGRPYEQYF	TRBJ2-7	TRBV14	TRBD2	.
TGTGCCAGCAGCCAAGCCGGGACAGGGGGCCGTGGCTACACCTTC	CASSQAGTGGRGYTF	TRBJ1-2	TRBV14	TRBD1	.
TGTGCCAGCAGTGAAGTAGGGGGACGACCGGAAAAACTGTTTTTT	CASSEVGGRPEKLFF	TRBJ1-4	TRBV14	.	.
TGTGCCAGCAGTTTGACAGCGGGCTATGGCTACACCTTC	CASSLTAGYGYTF	TRBJ1-2	TRBV12-3/TRBV12-4	.	.
TGCGCCAGCAGAACAGGGGGCGGGGAGACCCAGTACTTC	CASRTGGGETQYF	TRBJ2-5	TRBV5-1	TRBD1	once
TGTGCCAGCAGCTCCGGGGGACTAGCCAGAGATACGCAGTATTTT	CASSSGGLARDTQYF	TRBJ2-3	TRBV7-2	TRBD2	once
TGTGCCAGCAGCTCAAGGTGGAACAGGGCGGTGAACAATGAGCAGTTCTTC	CASSSRWNRAVNNEQFF	TRBJ2-1	TRBV7-9	.	.
TGTGCCAGCAGCTTAGGGGTTGGGACAGCGAACACTGAAGCTTTCTTT	CASSLGVGTANTEAFF	TRBJ1-1	TRBV7-9	TRBD1	.
TGCAGCGCGAGAACAGGGGGAGGGAAAACCGGGGAGCTGTTTTTT	CSARTGGGKTGELFF	TRBJ2-2	TRBV29-1	.	.
TGTGCCAGCAGCTTAGGCCTGGGTTTCAATGAGCAGTTCTTC	CASSLGLGFNEQFF	TRBJ2-1	TRBV13	.	.
TGTGCCAGCGGGACTAGCGGACCCTACGAGCAGTACTTC	CASGTSGPYEQYF	TRBJ2-7	TRBV18	TRBD2	.
TGTGCCAGCAGCTCCGTCTCCGGGTCACCCCTCCACTTT	CASSSVSGSPLHF	TRBJ1-6	TRBV11-2	.	.
TGTGCCAGTAGTAAGGAGCGCTCCTATAATTCACCCCTCCACTTT	CASSKERSYNSPLHF	TRBJ1-6	TRBV19	.	.
TGTGCCAGCAGCAGGACTAGCGGGAGGGAAGCAGATACGCAGTATTTT	CASSRTSGREADTQYF	TRBJ2-3	TRBV11-1	TRBD2	few
TGTGCCAGCTCATCGGACAGTCAAGAGACCCAGTACTTC	CASSSDSQETQYF	TRBJ2-5	TRBV18	.	.